The clone carrying this TCR beta chain was picked up one time. Generated by immunoSEQ multiplex PCR, the TCRdb table keeps only in-frame clones and is missing some. The sample records millions of clones, over 85% being singletons. These data belong to a study of shared clonotypes between healthy human individuals. The junction had 9 bases not matched to a gene; V was cut back by 3 bases and J by 12 bases. The CDR3 contains 14 residues. The germline gives CDR1 KGHSH, CDR2 LQKENI. The material sequenced was naive CD4+ T cells from PBMCs. Noted subset: CD45RA+ positively selected. The V gene is TRBV18, the J gene TRBJ2-1; 9 bases match TRBD2. This receptor was taken from a young man in good health. Some clones in this sample may be carry-over from other donors' samples. As DNA, the CDR3 is TGTGCCAGCTCACCCTTTGCGGATAGCGGGAGGCAGTTCTTC. Protein product: CASSPFADSGRQFF.